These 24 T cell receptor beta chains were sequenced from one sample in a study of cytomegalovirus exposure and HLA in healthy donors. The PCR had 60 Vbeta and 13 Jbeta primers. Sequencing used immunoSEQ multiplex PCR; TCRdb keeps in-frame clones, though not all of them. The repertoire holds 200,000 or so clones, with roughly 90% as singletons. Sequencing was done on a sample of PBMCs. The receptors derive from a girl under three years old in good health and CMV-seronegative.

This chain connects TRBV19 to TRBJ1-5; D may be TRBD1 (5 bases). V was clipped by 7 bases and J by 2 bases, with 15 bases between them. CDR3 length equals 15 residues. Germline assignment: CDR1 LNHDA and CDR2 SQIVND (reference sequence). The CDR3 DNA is TGTGCCAGTACCCCCAGGGTACAGGGCAATCAGCCCCAGCATTTT. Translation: CASTPRVQGNQPQHF.

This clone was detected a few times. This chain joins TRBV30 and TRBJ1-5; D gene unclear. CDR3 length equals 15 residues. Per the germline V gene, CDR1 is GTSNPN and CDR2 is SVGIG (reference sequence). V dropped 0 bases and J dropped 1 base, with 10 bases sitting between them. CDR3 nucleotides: TGTGCCTGGAGTGTACGACTGAAGAGCAATCAGCCCCAGCATTTT. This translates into CAWSVRLKSNQPQHF. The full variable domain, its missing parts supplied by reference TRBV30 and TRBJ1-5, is SQTIHQWPATLVQPVGSPLSLECTVEGTSNPNLYWYRQAAGRGLQLLFYSVGIGQISSEVPQNLSASRPQDRQFILSSKKLLLSDSGFYLCAWSVRLKSNQPQHFGDGTRLSIL.

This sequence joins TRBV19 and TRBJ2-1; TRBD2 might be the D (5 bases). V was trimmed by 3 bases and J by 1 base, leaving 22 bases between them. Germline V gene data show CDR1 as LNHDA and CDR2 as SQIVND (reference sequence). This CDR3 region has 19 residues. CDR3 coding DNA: TGTGCCAGTAGTATCACTTTGGCGAGACGGGGATATTCCTACAATGAGCAGTTCTTC. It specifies CASSITLARRGYSYNEQFF.

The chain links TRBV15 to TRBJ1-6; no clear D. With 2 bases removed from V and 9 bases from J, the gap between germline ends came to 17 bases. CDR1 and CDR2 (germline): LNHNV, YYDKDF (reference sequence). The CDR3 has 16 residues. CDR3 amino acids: CATSRSRGGRRSPLHF. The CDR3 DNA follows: TGTGCCACCAGCAGATCCCGGGGAGGGAGGCGTTCACCCCTCCACTTT.

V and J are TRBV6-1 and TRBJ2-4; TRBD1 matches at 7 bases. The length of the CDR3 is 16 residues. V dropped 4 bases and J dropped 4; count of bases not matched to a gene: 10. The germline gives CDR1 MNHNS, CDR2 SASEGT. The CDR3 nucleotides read TGTGCCAGCAGTGTATTCACCGGGACAGCGAAAAACATTCAGTACTTC. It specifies CASSVFTGTAKNIQYF.

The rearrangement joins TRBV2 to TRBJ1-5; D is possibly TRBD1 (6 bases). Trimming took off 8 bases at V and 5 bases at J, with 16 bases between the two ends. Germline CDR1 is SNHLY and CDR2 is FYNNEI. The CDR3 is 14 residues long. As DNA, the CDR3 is TGTGCCAGCTTGGCCACAGGGAGAGATCAGCCCCAGCATTTT. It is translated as CASLATGRDQPQHF.

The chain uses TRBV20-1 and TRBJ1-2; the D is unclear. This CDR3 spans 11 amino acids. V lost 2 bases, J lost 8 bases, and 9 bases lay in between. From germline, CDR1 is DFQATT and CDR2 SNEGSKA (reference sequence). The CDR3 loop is CSARRSKGYTF. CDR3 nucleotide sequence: TGCAGTGCTAGACGGTCGAAGGGCTACACCTTC.

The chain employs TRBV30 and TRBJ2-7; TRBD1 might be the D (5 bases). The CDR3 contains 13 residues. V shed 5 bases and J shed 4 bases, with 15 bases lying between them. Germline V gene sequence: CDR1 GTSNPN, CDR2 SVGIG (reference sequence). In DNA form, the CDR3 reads TGTGCCTGGTCGGTCGACAGCACATACGAGCAGTACTTC. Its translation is CAWSVDSTYEQYF. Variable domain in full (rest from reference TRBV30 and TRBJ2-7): SQTIHQWPATLVQPVGSPLSLECTVEGTSNPNLYWYRQAAGRGLQLLFYSVGIGQISSEVPQNLSASRPQDRQFILSSKKLLLSDSGFYLCAWSVDSTYEQYFGPGTRLTVT.

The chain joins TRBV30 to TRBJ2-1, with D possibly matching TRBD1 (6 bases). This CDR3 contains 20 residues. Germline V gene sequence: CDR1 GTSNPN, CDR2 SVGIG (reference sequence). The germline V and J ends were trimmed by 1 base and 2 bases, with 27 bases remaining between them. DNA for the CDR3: TGTGCCTGGAGTGACCCCTTGGCTTGGGGGCTTAGTGGCACCTACAATGAGCAGTTCTTC. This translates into CAWSDPLAWGLSGTYNEQFF. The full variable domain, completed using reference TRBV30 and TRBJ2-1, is SQTIHQWPATLVQPVGSPLSLECTVEGTSNPNLYWYRQAAGRGLQLLFYSVGIGQISSEVPQNLSASRPQDRQFILSSKKLLLSDSGFYLCAWSDPLAWGLSGTYNEQFFGPGTRLTVL.

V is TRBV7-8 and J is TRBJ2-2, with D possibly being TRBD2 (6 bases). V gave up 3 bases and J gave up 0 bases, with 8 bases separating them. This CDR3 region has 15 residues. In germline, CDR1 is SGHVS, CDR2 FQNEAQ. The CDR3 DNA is TGTGCCAGCAGCTTCCGGGACTCGAACACCGGGGAGCTGTTTTTT. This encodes CASSFRDSNTGELFF.

CDR3 sequence: CASSSLDRGRGEQYF. The CDR3 DNA follows: TGTGCCAGCAGCTCCCTGGACAGGGGGAGAGGCGAGCAGTACTTC. The chain combines TRBV13 with TRBJ2-7; 10 bases fit TRBD1. Germline-derived CDR1 and CDR2 are PRHDT and FYEKMQ (reference sequence). This CDR3 comprises 15 residues. V was pared by 4 bases and J by 6 bases, with 9 bases of the junction left unmatched.

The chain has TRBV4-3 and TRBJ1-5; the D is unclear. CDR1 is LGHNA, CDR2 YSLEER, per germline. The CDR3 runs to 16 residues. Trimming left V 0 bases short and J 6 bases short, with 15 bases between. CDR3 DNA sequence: TGCGCCAGCAGCCAAGATCGGGGAGTAGGAAGTCAGCCCCAGCATTTT. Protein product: CASSQDRGVGSQPQHF.

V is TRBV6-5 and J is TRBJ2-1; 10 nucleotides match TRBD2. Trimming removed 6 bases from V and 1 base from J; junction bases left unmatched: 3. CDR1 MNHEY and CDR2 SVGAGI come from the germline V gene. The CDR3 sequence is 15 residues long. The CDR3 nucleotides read TGTGCCAGCAGATTGGGACTAGCGTCCTACAATGAGCAGTTCTTC. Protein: CASRLGLASYNEQFF.

CDR3 region: CASSLAGTGYGNTIYF. The CDR3 coding sequence is TGCGCCAGCAGCTTGGCCGGGACAGGGTACGGAAACACCATATATTTT. The chain links TRBV5-1 to TRBJ1-3; 9 bases line up with TRBD1. The CDR3 length is 16 residues. The V gene's germline CDR1 is SGHRS and CDR2 YFSETQ. V gave up 0 bases and J gave up 4 bases; unmatched junction bases: 5.

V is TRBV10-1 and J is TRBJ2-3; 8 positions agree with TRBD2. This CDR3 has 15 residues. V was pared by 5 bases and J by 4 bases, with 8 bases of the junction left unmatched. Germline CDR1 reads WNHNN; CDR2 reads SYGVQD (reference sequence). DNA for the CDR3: TGCGCCAGCAGTTTAACGGGGGGGATCGCAGATACGCAGTATTTT. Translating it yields CASSLTGGIADTQYF.

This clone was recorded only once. The CDR3 protein is CASSRESSLRSYNEQFF. The CDR3 coding sequence is TGCGCCAGCAGCCGAGAGTCTAGTCTCCGATCCTACAATGAGCAGTTCTTC. The rearrangement uses TRBV4-1 and TRBJ2-1, with no clear D. The V gene lost 4 bases and the J gene lost 1 base, with 17 bases spanning the gap. The germline V gene has CDR1 MGHRA and CDR2 YSYEKL. CDR3 length: 17 residues.

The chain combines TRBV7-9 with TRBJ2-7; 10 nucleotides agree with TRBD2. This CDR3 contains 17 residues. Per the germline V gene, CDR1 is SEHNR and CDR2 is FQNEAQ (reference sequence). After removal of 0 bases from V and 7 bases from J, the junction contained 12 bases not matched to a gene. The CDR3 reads CASSLAHRLAGVGEQYF. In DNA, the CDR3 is TGTGCCAGCAGCTTAGCGCACAGGCTAGCGGGAGTTGGAGAGCAGTACTTC.

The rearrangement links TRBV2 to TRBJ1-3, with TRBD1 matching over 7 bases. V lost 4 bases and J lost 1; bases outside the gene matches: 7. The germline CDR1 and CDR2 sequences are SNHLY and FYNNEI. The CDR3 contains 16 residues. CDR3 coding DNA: TGTGCCAGCAGTGGGCAGGGGGTATTTTCTGGAAACACCATATATTTT. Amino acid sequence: CASSGQGVFSGNTIYF.

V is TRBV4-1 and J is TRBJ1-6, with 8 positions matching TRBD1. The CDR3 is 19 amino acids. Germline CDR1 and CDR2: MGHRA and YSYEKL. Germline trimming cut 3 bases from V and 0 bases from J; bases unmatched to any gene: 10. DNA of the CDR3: TGCGCCAGCAGCCACAAGATCGTTACAGGGGGCTCCTATAATTCACCCCTCCACTTT. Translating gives CASSHKIVTGGSYNSPLHF.

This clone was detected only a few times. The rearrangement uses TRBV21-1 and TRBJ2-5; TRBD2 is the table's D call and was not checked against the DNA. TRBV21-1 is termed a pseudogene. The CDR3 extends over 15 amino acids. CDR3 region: CARQEGPHQQETQYF. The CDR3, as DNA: TGTGCCAGACAGGAGGGACCCCACCAACAAGAGACCCAGTACTTC.

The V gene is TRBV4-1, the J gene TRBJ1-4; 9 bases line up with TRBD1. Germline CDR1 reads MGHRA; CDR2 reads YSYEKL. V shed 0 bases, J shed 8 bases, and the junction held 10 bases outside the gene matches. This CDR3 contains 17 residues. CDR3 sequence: CASSQDIHGTGREKLFF. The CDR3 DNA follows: TGCGCCAGCAGCCAAGACATCCACGGGACAGGGCGCGAAAAACTGTTTTTT.

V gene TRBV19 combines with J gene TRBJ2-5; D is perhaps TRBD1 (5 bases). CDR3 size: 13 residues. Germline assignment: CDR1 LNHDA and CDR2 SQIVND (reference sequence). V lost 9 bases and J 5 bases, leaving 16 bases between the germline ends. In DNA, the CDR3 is TGTGCCAGCCGACAGTTAGGAGCTGAGACCCAGTACTTC. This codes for CASRQLGAETQYF.

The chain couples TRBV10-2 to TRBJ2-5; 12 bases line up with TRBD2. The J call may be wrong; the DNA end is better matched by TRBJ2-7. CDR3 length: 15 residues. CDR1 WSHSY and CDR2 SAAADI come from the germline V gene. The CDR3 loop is CASSERLAGEYEQYF. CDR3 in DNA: TGCGCCAGCAGTGAGAGACTAGCGGGGGAATACGAGCAGTACTTC.

The DNA for the CDR3 is TGCAGCGCTGGACAGGGGATCTCTGAAGCTTTCTTT. Protein product: CSAGQGISEAFF. The J gene is TRBJ1-1, the V gene TRBV29-1; 9 nucleotides match TRBD1. Germline lookup yields CDR1 SQVTM and CDR2 ANQGSEA. Trimming cost V 7 bases and J 6 bases; bases outside gene matches: 6. This CDR3 has 12 residues.